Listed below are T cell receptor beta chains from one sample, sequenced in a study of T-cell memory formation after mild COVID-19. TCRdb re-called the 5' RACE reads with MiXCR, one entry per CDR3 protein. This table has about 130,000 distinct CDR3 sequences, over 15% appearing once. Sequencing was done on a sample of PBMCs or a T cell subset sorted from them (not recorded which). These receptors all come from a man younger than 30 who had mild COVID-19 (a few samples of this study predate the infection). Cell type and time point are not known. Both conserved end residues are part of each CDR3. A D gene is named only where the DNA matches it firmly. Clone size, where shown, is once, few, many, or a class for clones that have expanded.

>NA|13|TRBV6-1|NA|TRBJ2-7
TGTGCCAGCAGTGATTGGGGACCATACGAGCAGTACTTC
CASSDWGPYEQYF
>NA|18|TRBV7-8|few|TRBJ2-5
TGTGCCAGCAGCTTAGCGGGGGTGGTCCTCGGACCCCAAGAGACCCAGTACTTC
CASSLAGVVLGPQETQYF
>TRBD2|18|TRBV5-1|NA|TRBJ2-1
TGCGCCAGCAGCTTGGACCCGCCTAGCGGGGGGTCCTACAATGAGCAGTTCTTC
CASSLDPPSGGSYNEQFF
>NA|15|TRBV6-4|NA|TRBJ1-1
TGTGCCAGCAGTGACACCCCGGACGGGAACACTGAAGCTTTCTTT
CASSDTPDGNTEAFF
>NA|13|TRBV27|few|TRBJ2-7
TGTGCCAGCAGATTCGCGGGGTCCTACGAGCAGTACTTC
CASRFAGSYEQYF
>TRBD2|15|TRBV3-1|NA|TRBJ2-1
TGTGCCAGCAGCCGGGCTAGCGGGGGGTACAATGAGCAGTTCTTC
CASSRASGGYNEQFF
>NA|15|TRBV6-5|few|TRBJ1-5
TGTGCCAGCAGCCACCTTCAGGAGGGCAATCAGCCCCAGCATTTT
CASSHLQEGNQPQHF
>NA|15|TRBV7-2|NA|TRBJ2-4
TGTGCCAGCAGCTTCGTGTGGGGGGATGAAAACATTAAGTACTTC
CASSFVWGDENIKYF
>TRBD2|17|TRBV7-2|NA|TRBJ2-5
TGTGCCAGCAGCTTGAGAGGGGAGGGACTAGCGGCCGAGACCCAGTACTTC
CASSLRGEGLAAETQYF
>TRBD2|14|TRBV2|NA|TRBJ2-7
TGTGCCAGCAGTGAACAGCGGGGGGTATACGAGCAGTACTTC
CASSEQRGVYEQYF
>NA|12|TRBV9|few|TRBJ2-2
TGTGCCAGCAGCGTCGGCGTCGGGGAGCTGTTTTTT
CASSVGVGELFF
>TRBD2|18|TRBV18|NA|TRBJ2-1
TGTGCCAGCTCACCAGATCTCCGAGTAGCGGGGGCCGACAATGAGCAGTTCTTC
CASSPDLRVAGADNEQFF
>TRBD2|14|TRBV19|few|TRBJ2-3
TGTGCCACCCGGACTAGCTGGGGCACAGATACGCAGTATTTT
CATRTSWGTDTQYF
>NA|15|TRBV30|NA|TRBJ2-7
TGTGCCTGGAGGGCGAGGGGGATTGGCCCCTACGAGCAGTACTTC
CAWRARGIGPYEQYF
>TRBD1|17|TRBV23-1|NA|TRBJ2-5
TGCGTCAGCAGTCAATCCGGGACAGGGAAAGGACAAGAGACCCAGTACTTC
CVSSQSGTGKGQETQYF
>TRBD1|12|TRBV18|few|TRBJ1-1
TGTGCCAGCTCATATACAGGGGTACGAGCTTTCTTT
CASSYTGVRAFF
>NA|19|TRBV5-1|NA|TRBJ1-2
TGCGCCAGCAGGATTGGGGGGGCGCTGACTAATAACTATCGCGGCGGCTACACCTTC
CASRIGGALTNNYRGGYTF
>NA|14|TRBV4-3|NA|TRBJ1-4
TGCGCCAGCAGCCAGACCTGGCGGGCTGAAAAACTGTTTTTT
CASSQTWRAEKLFF
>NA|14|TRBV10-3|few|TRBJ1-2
TGTGCCATCAGTGAGGGAGGGGTCGGCTATGGCTACACCTTC
CAISEGGVGYGYTF
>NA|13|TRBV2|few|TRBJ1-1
TGTGCCAGCCGTTACAGCCCGAACACTGAAGCTTTCTTT
CASRYSPNTEAFF
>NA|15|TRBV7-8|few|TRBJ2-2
TGTGCCAGCAGTAAGGGACATGCGAACACCGGGGAGCTGTTTTTT
CASSKGHANTGELFF
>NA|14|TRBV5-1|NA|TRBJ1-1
TGCGCCAGCAGCTTACATCGGGGGAACACTGAAGCTTTCTTT
CASSLHRGNTEAFF
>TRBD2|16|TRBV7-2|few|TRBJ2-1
TGTGCCAGCAGCTTACCGGGGCTAGCGGGGGGAGTTGAGCAGTTCTTC
CASSLPGLAGGVEQFF
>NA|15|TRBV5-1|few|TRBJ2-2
TGCGCCAGCAGCCGGGACCTATTAGTTGGCGGGGAGCTGTTTTTT
CASSRDLLVGGELFF
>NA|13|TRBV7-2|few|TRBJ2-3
TGTGCCAGCAGCCCCAGGGACGCGGGGACGCAGTATTTT
CASSPRDAGTQYF
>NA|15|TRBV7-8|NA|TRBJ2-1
TGCGCCAGCAGCCGCACAGGGATAGCCTACAATGAGCAGTTCTTC
CASSRTGIAYNEQFF
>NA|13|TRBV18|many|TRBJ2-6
TGTGCCAGCTCACCAGACGGGGCCAACGTCCTGACTTTC
CASSPDGANVLTF
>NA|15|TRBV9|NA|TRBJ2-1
TGTGCCAGCAGCACCGGGACCACCTCCTACAATGAGCAGTTCTTC
CASSTGTTSYNEQFF
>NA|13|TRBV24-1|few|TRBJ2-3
TGTGCCACCAGTGATGAAAGGGCAGGTACGCAGTATTTT
CATSDERAGTQYF
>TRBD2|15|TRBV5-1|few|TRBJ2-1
TGCGCCAGCAGCTTGTGGTCTAGCGGGGTCGGGGAGCAGTTCTTC
CASSLWSSGVGEQFF
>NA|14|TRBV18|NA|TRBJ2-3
TGTGCCAGCTCACCACAGCGGAGCACAGATACGCAGTATTTT
CASSPQRSTDTQYF
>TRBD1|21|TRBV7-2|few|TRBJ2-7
TGTGCCAGCAGCTTAGGTGGGTCCGGGACAGGCTTCCAACGTGGTTCCTACGAGCAGTACTTC
CASSLGGSGTGFQRGSYEQYF
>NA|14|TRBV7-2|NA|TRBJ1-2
TGTGCCAGCAGCTTTGCGGGATTGAGCTATGGCTACACCTTC
CASSFAGLSYGYTF
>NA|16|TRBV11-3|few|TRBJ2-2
TGTGCCAGCAGCTTATGGGGGCCCAGGGCCACCGGGGAGCTGTTTTTT
CASSLWGPRATGELFF
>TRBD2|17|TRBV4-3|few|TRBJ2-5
TGCGCCAGCAGCCGTTGGACTAGCGGGGTCGTTGGGGAGACCCAGTACTTC
CASSRWTSGVVGETQYF
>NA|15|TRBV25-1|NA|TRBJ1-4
TGTGCCAGCAGTGAATACAGGGGAGGTAATGAAAAACTGTTTTTT
CASSEYRGGNEKLFF
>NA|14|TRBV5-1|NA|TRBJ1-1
TGCGCCAGCAGCCCCACCGGCCCTTGGACTGAAGCTTTCTTT
CASSPTGPWTEAFF
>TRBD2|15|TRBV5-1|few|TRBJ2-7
TGCGCCAGCAGCTGGGATAGCGGGGGCAGCTACGAGCAGTACTTC
CASSWDSGGSYEQYF
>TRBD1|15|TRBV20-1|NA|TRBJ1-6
TGCAGTGCCAAACGGGGGGGACAGGGGTATTCACCCCTCCACTTT
CSAKRGGQGYSPLHF
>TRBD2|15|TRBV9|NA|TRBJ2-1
TGTGCCAGCAGTGTAACTAGCGGGGGTTACAATGAGCAGTTCTTC
CASSVTSGGYNEQFF
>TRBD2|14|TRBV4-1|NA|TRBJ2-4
TGCGCCAGCAGCCGGGGACTAGTGGGGAACATTCAGTACTTC
CASSRGLVGNIQYF
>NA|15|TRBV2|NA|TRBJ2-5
TGTGCCAGCAGTGAGAGCCCCGTCTTTAGGGAGACCCAGTACTTC
CASSESPVFRETQYF
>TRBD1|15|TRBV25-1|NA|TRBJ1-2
TGTGCCAGCAGTGAAGTGGGACAGGGGAACTATGGCTACACCTTC
CASSEVGQGNYGYTF